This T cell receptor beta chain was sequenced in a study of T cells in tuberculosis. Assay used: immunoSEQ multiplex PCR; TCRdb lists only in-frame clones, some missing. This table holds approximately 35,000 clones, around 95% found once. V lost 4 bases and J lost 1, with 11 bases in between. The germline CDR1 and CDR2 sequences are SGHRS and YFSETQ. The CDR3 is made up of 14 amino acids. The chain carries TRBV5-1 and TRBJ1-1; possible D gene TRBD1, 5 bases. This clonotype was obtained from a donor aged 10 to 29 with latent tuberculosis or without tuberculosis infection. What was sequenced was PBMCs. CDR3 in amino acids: CASSAGHQNTEAFF. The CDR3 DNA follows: TGCGCCAGCAGCGCCGGACATCAGAACACTGAAGCTTTCTTT.